This T cell receptor beta chain was documented in a study of T cell responses to AZD1222 COVID-19 vaccine. Using immunoSEQ multiplex PCR, the repertoire was profiled, and TCRdb retains in-frame clones only, with some absent. The data hold under 95,000 clones, with 87% observed a single time. This clone was counted a single time. This sequence originates from an adult who received the AZD1222 COVID-19 vaccine. The source was peripheral blood, collected 28 days after the second AZD1222 dose.

The CDR3 DNA is TGTGCCAGCAGCAAATCTCGGGGGGGACAGGGGAGAAAATGTTACAATGAGCAGTTCTTC. Protein sequence: CASSKSRGGQGRKCYNEQFF. The chain joins TRBV21-1 to TRBJ2-1; the DNA was not compared with TRBD1, the D call given in the table. TRBV21-1 is noted as a pseudogene. There are 20 residues in the CDR3.